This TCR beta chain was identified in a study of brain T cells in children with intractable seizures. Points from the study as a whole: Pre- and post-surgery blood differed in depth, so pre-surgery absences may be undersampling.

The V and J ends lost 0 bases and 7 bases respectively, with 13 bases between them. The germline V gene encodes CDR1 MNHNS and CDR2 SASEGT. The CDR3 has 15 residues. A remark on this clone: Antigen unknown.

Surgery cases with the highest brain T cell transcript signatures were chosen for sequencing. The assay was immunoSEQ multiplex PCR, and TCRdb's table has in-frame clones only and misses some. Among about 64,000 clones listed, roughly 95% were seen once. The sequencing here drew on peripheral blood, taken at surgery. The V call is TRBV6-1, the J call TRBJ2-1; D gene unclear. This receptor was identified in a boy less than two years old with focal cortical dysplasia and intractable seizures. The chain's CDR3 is CASSEARPRLNEQFF. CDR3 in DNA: TGTGCCAGCAGTGAAGCCCGCCCCAGGTTGAATGAGCAGTTCTTC.